What follows are 15 T cell receptor beta chains derived from one specimen sequenced in a study of blood T cell repertoires in COVID-19. Method: immunoSEQ multiplex PCR; TCRdb's copy keeps in-frame clones and lacks some. The table lists 150,000 to 160,000 clones, roughly 80% of them singletons. The material sequenced was peripheral blood. The receptors shown here come from a man between 60 and 75 years old with acute or convalescent COVID-19.

The chain uses TRBV30 and TRBJ1-2; no reliable D call. The V end lost 5 bases, the J end lost 3 bases, and 22 bases lay between the germline ends. The CDR3 is made up of 16 amino acids. The germline V gene has CDR1 GTSNPN and CDR2 SVGIG (reference sequence). The CDR3 DNA sequence: TGTGCCTGGCTCACGAAGAGGAGTACCTGGGACTATGGCTACACCTTC. Translated: CAWLTKRSTWDYGYTF.

The V call is TRBV27, the J call TRBJ1-5; TRBD1 matches 8 bases. J gave up 4 bases and V 6 bases, and 8 bases lay outside the gene matches. The V gene's germline CDR1 is MNHEY and CDR2 SMNVEV (reference sequence). The CDR3 extends over 15 amino acids. CDR3 coding DNA: TGTGCCAGCAGCCCTAGGGACAGGTCTAATCAGCCCCAGCATTTT. Amino acids: CASSPRDRSNQPQHF.

V gene TRBV12-3 or TRBV12-4 combines with J gene TRBJ2-7; a possible D gene is TRBD2 (6 bases). V lost 3 bases and J lost 4, with 7 bases in between. There are 12 residues in the CDR3. CDR3 in amino acids: CASSLGRYEQYF. The CDR3 DNA follows: TGTGCCAGCAGTTTGGGGAGGTACGAGCAGTACTTC.

The V call is TRBV5-1, the J call TRBJ2-3; 8 bases agree with TRBD2. CDR3 length equals 17 residues. With 4 bases clipped from V and 2 bases from J, the junction kept 12 bases outside the gene matches. Germline CDR1 SGHRS, CDR2 YFSETQ. This chain's CDR3 is CASSPVGSGGPTDTQYF. CDR3 DNA sequence: TGCGCCAGCAGCCCGGTGGGAAGCGGGGGCCCCACAGATACGCAGTATTTT. Drawing the rest from reference TRBV5-1 and TRBJ2-3, the complete variable domain is KAGVTQTPRYLIKTRGQQVTLSCSPISGHRSVSWYQQTPGQGLQFLFEYFSETQRNKGNFPGRFSGRQFSNSRSEMNVSTLELGDSALYLCASSPVGSGGPTDTQYFGPGTRLTVL.

The chain is built from TRBV9 and TRBJ2-1; D perhaps matches TRBD2 (7 bases). Germline V gene sequence: CDR1 SGDLS, CDR2 YYNGEE. V was pared by 0 bases and J by 9 bases, with 13 bases between. The CDR3 sequence is 14 residues long. The chain's CDR3 is CASSVGGGDREQFF. In DNA form, the CDR3 reads TGTGCCAGCAGCGTAGGAGGGGGGGATCGTGAGCAGTTCTTC.

The chain has TRBV7-2 and TRBJ2-3, with 7 bases matching TRBD2. This CDR3 spans 15 amino acids. Unmatched junction bases numbered 7, after V lost 7 bases and J lost 0 bases. Germline CDR1 SGHTA, CDR2 FQGNSA. The DNA of the CDR3 is TGTGCCAGCATTCCAGCGGGGTCTAGCACAGATACGCAGTATTTT. This gives the protein CASIPAGSSTDTQYF.

This clone was observed once. The gene calls are TRBV10-3 and TRBJ2-3, with a weak D call TRBD1 (6 bases). Trimming left V 7 bases short and J 0 bases short, with 11 bases between. Germline CDR1 ENHRY, CDR2 SYGVKD. The CDR3 runs to 14 residues. The CDR3 is CAIKDRPSTDTQYF. CDR3 coding DNA: TGTGCCATCAAGGACAGACCGAGCACAGATACGCAGTATTTT.

The J gene is TRBJ2-7, the V gene TRBV30; the match to TRBD2 covers 10 bases. CDR1 and CDR2 from the germline V gene are GTSNPN and SVGIG (reference sequence). J was trimmed by 3 bases and V by 5 bases; bases with no gene match: 13. This CDR3 comprises 16 residues. CDR3: CAWATALAGINYEQYF. The CDR3 region has the DNA TGTGCCTGGGCAACCGCACTAGCGGGAATCAACTACGAGCAGTACTTC.

This chain connects TRBV13 to TRBJ1-1, with D uncertain. CDR1 PRHDT and CDR2 FYEKMQ come from the germline V gene (reference sequence). The CDR3 extends over 12 amino acids. The germline V and J ends were trimmed by 0 bases and 5 bases, with 4 bases remaining between them. CDR3 nucleotides: TGTGCCAGCAGCTTAGGGGAGACTGAAGCTTTCTTT. Its translation: CASSLGETEAFF.

This clone has just a few counts. V usage is TRBV5-1 and J usage is TRBJ2-7; TRBD2 might be the D (6 bases). The V gene's germline CDR1 is SGHRS and CDR2 YFSETQ. The CDR3 is made up of 14 amino acids. V lost 4 bases, J lost 2 bases, and 13 bases lay in between. The CDR3 DNA follows: TGCGCCAGCAGCCAGGGAGGAGATCCCTACGAGCAGTACTTC. Its protein is CASSQGGDPYEQYF.

The chain employs TRBV6-6 and TRBJ1-3, with D maybe TRBD1 (6 bases). The V gene lost 5 bases and the J gene lost 0 bases, with 14 bases spanning the gap. Germline V gene sequence: CDR1 MNHNY, CDR2 SVGAGI (reference sequence). This CDR3 spans 16 amino acids. The CDR3 DNA reads as TGTGCCAGCAGTCAGAACAGGGCCGGCTCTGGAAACACCATATATTTT. Encoded protein: CASSQNRAGSGNTIYF.

The gene calls are TRBV28 and TRBJ2-4; 7 positions agree with TRBD1. Losses at the gene ends were 4 bases for V and 0 bases for J; bases not matched to a gene: 6. This CDR3 comprises 16 residues. Germline V CDR1 and CDR2: MDHEN, SYDVKM. CDR3: CASSSTGTLAKNIQYF. DNA of the CDR3: TGTGCCAGCAGTTCGACAGGGACGCTAGCCAAAAACATTCAGTACTTC. Full variable domain (remainder filled in from reference TRBV28 and TRBJ2-4): DVKVTQSSRYLVKRTGEKVFLECVQDMDHENMFWYRQDPGLGLRLIYFSYDVKMKEKGDIPEGYSVSREKKERFSLILESASTNQTSMYLCASSSTGTLAKNIQYFGAGTRLSVL.

The table lists this clone with a count of one. V is TRBV5-6 and J is TRBJ2-2, with D tentatively TRBD1 (6 bases). This CDR3 spans 15 amino acids. CDR1 and CDR2 from the germline V gene are SGHDT and YYEEEE. V lost 1 base and J 3 bases, leaving 10 bases between the germline ends. CDR3 residues: CASSLTGSDTGELFF. The CDR3 coding sequence is TGTGCCAGCAGCTTGACAGGGTCGGACACCGGGGAGCTGTTTTTT.

This chain links TRBV7-9 with TRBJ2-7; possible D gene TRBD2, 5 bases. This CDR3 region has 16 residues. Trimming cost V 5 bases and J 1 base, with 18 bases left between them. The V gene's germline CDR1 is SEHNR and CDR2 FQNEAQ (reference sequence). The CDR3 DNA is TGTGCCAGCAGCGGAGGAGGACCCCCGAGGTCCTACGAGCAGTACTTC. This sequence encodes CASSGGGPPRSYEQYF.

The chain carries TRBV13 and TRBJ2-1; 16 positions match TRBD2. The CDR3 is made up of 18 amino acids. Trimming cost V 5 bases and J 0 bases; bases outside gene matches: 4. From germline, CDR1 is PRHDT and CDR2 FYEKMQ (reference sequence). DNA of the CDR3: TGTGCCAGCAGCCCGGGACTAGCGGGAGGGAGCTCCTACAATGAGCAGTTCTTC. As protein: CASSPGLAGGSSYNEQFF.